One sample yielded the 27 T cell receptor beta chains listed below, sequenced in a study of T cells in Graves' hyperthyroidism and ophthalmopathy. Amplification of TCR beta CDR3 regions used RNA as the template. HTBI primers were used for first-round RT-PCR of the TCR CDR3. TCRdb passed the multiplex PCR reads through MiXCR, listing each CDR3 protein once. The sample has some 500,000 distinct CDR3 sequences, approximately 25% seen once. Specimen: blood. The origin of the receptors is a woman aged 30 to 39 with Graves' ophthalmopathy.

About this clonotype: An end of the junction does not agree with germline; a read error may underlie this. The genes are TRBV5-1 and TRBJ2-7; 10 bases map to TRBD2. Per germline, CDR1 SGHRS and CDR2 YFSETQ. The CDR3 is made up of 15 amino acids. CDR3 in amino acids: CAISLEAGGRYEQYF. In nucleotides, the CDR3 is TGCGCCATCAGCTTGGAAGCGGGGGGGCGGTACGAGCAGTACTTC.

This clonotype was seen repeatedly, ten times or more. The chain combines TRBV12-3 or TRBV12-4 with TRBJ1-5, with 9 positions matching TRBD1. Losses at the gene ends were 5 bases for V and 4 bases for J; bases not matched to a gene: 9. This CDR3 is built from 16 residues. CDR3 DNA sequence: TGTGCCAGCAGTCTTAGACAGGGACAGGGTAATCAGCCCCAGCATTTT. It translates to CASSLRQGQGNQPQHF.

The chain carries TRBV6-1 and TRBJ1-6, with 7 nucleotides matching TRBD1. The CDR3 length is 16 residues. Germline-derived CDR1 and CDR2 are MNHNS and SASEGT. Losses at the gene ends were 8 bases for V and 3 bases for J; bases not matched to a gene: 10. CDR3 DNA: TGTGCCAGCCGGACGTTGACAGGGCTCTATAATTCACCCCTCCACTTT. Protein sequence: CASRTLTGLYNSPLHF.

The rearrangement joins TRBV7-2 to TRBJ1-2; D uncertain. There are 14 residues in the CDR3. V was clipped by 3 bases and J by 4 bases, with 12 bases between them. Germline V gene data show CDR1 as SGHTA and CDR2 as FQGNSA. This chain's CDR3 is CASSFTPGSYGYTF. The CDR3 region has the DNA TGTGCCAGCAGCTTTACGCCGGGGAGCTATGGCTACACCTTC.

In its sample, this clonotype was seen a few times. The J gene is TRBJ2-7, the V gene TRBV14; 11 nucleotides agree with TRBD2. CDR1 and CDR2 (germline): SGHDN, FVKESK. This CDR3 spans 15 amino acids. The V gene end was trimmed by 1 base and the J gene end by 9 bases; junction bases not matched to a gene: 8. The CDR3 bases are TGTGCCAGCAGCCAAGCAACTAGCGGGAGTGTAGTGCAGTACTTC. Its protein is CASSQATSGSVVQYF.

This clonotype was picked up many times. V usage is TRBV6-2 or TRBV6-3 and J usage is TRBJ1-2, with D perhaps TRBD1 (5 bases). Trimming removed 7 bases from V and 3 bases from J, with 15 bases in between. Germline CDR1 is MNHEY and CDR2 is SVGEGT. The CDR3 runs 14 residues. CDR3 residues: CASTPADRYYGYTF. The CDR3 DNA is TGTGCCAGCACCCCCGCCGACAGATACTATGGCTACACCTTC.

The chain is built from TRBV6-2 or TRBV6-3 and TRBJ1-5, with D perhaps TRBD1 (5 bases). Germline-derived CDR1 and CDR2 are MNHEY and SVGEGT. Trimming removed 2 bases at V and 6 bases at J, with 11 bases between. The CDR3 loop spans 14 amino acids. CDR3 bases: TGTGCCAGCAGTTACAGCTGGGGACCTCAGCCCCAGCATTTT. Its protein product is CASSYSWGPQPQHF.

Comments on this clonotype: This may be a read error, as it is one base from a much larger clone. The chain uses TRBV6-4 and TRBJ2-2; D is ambiguous. Trimming took off 2 bases at V and 2 bases at J, with 3 bases between the two ends. This CDR3 is built from 13 residues. Germline CDR1 MRHNA, CDR2 SNTAGT. CDR3 sequence: CASSDGNTGELFF. Written as DNA, the CDR3 is TGTGCCAGCAGTGACGGTAACACCGGGGAGCTGTTTTTT.

This clonotype has ten or more counts. The V and J genes are TRBV7-3 and TRBJ2-5, with TRBD2 matching 14 bases. Looked up from germline, CDR1 is SGHTA and CDR2 is FQGTGA. CDR3 length: 14 amino acids. V shed 5 bases and J 7 bases; nucleotides not matched to a gene: 3. This CDR3 reads CASSATSGGATQYF. The CDR3 nucleotides read TGTGCCAGCAGCGCGACTAGCGGGGGGGCGACCCAGTACTTC. Using reference TRBV7-3 and TRBJ2-5 for the parts outside the CDR3, the full variable domain is GAGVSQTPSNKVTEKGKYVELRCDPISGHTALYWYRQSLGQGPEFLIYFQGTGAADDSGLPNDRFFAVRPEGSVSTLKIQRTERGDSAVYLCASSATSGGATQYFGPGTRLLVL.

The chain uses TRBV20-1 and TRBJ2-4; a possible D gene is TRBD2 (6 bases). From germline, CDR1 is DFQATT and CDR2 SNEGSKA (reference sequence). V was clipped by 6 bases and J by 8 bases, with 14 bases between them. The CDR3 is made up of 12 amino acids. This CDR3 is CSAMLGRDIQYF. The CDR3 nucleotides read TGCAGTGCCATGCTCGGGAGAGACATTCAGTACTTC.

The chain employs TRBV19 and TRBJ2-5; 10 bases are a match to TRBD1. The germline V gene has CDR1 LNHDA and CDR2 SQIVND (reference sequence). V lost 4 bases, J lost 4 bases, and 3 bases stayed unmatched. The CDR3 totals 14 residues. The CDR3 DNA sequence: TGTGCCAGTAGTACGACAGGGGGCAGAGAGACCCAGTACTTC. This encodes CASSTTGGRETQYF.

This clonotype was counted many times. The chain links TRBV6-2 or TRBV6-3 to TRBJ1-6; D is possibly TRBD1 (5 bases). In germline, CDR1 is MNHEY, CDR2 SVGEGT. V was clipped by 5 bases and J by 9 bases, with 11 bases between them. The CDR3 runs to 13 residues. The CDR3 DNA is TGTGCCAGCAGTCCCCCCAGGGCTTCACCCCTCCACTTT. This codes for CASSPPRASPLHF.

This clonotype was detected many times. The chain couples TRBV19 to TRBJ1-1; D unclear. The CDR3 contains 14 residues. With 7 bases removed from V and 7 bases from J, the gap between germline ends came to 19 bases. Germline V gene data show CDR1 as LNHDA and CDR2 as SQIVND (reference sequence). CDR3 bases: TGTGCCAGTACCGCGAAGGCTTTCCTGGGTGAAGCTTTCTTT. Protein: CASTAKAFLGEAFF.

This clonotype was observed many times. The rearrangement joins TRBV4-2 to TRBJ2-7; weak D call: TRBD1 (6 bases). The CDR3 extends over 15 amino acids. V was trimmed by 1 base and J by 2 bases, leaving 12 bases between them. CDR1 is LGHNA, CDR2 YNFKEQ, per germline. Written as DNA, the CDR3 is TGTGCCAGCAGCCAAGGCTCGGGACAAACCTACGAGCAGTACTTC. This sequence encodes CASSQGSGQTYEQYF.

The chain carries TRBV5-1 and TRBJ2-7; 7 nucleotides agree with TRBD1. The trim removed 3 bases at V and 4 bases at J, leaving 7 bases unmatched. CDR3 length equals 14 residues. CDR1 SGHRS and CDR2 YFSETQ come from the germline V gene. The CDR3 DNA is TGCGCCAGCAGCTCAGGACAGGCTGGGTACGAGCAGTACTTC. Its protein is CASSSGQAGYEQYF.

This clonotype was counted at least ten times. The chain joins TRBV6-1 to TRBJ1-5, with D possibly TRBD1 on 6 matching bases. Per the germline V gene, CDR1 is MNHNS and CDR2 is SASEGT. This CDR3 comprises 14 residues. Deletions cut 6 bases from V and 5 bases from J, with 14 bases between. The DNA for the CDR3 is TGTGCCAGCAGGGAGTGGGACAACTATCAGCCCCAGCATTTT. This codes for CASREWDNYQPQHF.

This clonotype was observed at least ten times. This chain links TRBV6-5 with TRBJ1-2; possibly TRBD1 for D (5 bases). Between the trimmed V and J ends, which lost 2 bases and 10 bases, there was a span of 14 bases. The length of the CDR3 is 13 residues. In germline, CDR1 is MNHEY, CDR2 SVGAGI. CDR3 in DNA: TGTGCCAGCAGTTACGTCGGGCAGGGCTCCTACACCTTC. Translation: CASSYVGQGSYTF.

This clonotype appeared many times. This chain links TRBV12-3 or TRBV12-4 with TRBJ2-5; tentative D call: TRBD1 (5 bases). CDR3 length: 14 residues. Trimming cost V 2 bases and J 4 bases, with 11 bases left between them. DNA for the CDR3: TGTGCCAGCAGTTTACAGGGATTGGGAGAGACCCAGTACTTC. Residues: CASSLQGLGETQYF.

This clonotype was counted ten times or more. V gene TRBV20-1 combines with J gene TRBJ1-2, with TRBD1 matching over 7 bases. V was clipped by 4 bases and J by 3 bases; unmatched bases: 5. Germline V gene lookup returns CDR1 DFQATT and CDR2 SNEGSKA (reference sequence). CDR3 length: 13 residues. In DNA form, the CDR3 reads TGCAGTGCTATAGTGCAGGGGGACTATGGCTACACCTTC. Residues: CSAIVQGDYGYTF.

This clonotype was observed at least ten times. The rearrangement links TRBV5-1 to TRBJ2-5; unclear D gene. The length of the CDR3 is 16 residues. Germline CDR1 and CDR2: SGHRS and YFSETQ. The V and J ends lost 0 bases and 0 bases respectively, with 12 bases between them. The CDR3 loop reads CASSLGWVSYQETQYF. The CDR3 coding sequence is TGCGCCAGCAGCTTGGGCTGGGTATCGTACCAAGAGACCCAGTACTTC.

There are many counts of this clonotype. The CDR3 here is CASSSRGKETQYF. CDR3 sequence (DNA): TGTGCCAGCAGTTCCCGGGGCAAGGAGACCCAGTACTTC. This rearrangement joins TRBV27 to TRBJ2-5; D is tentatively TRBD1 or TRBD2 (5 bases each). Germline V gene lookup returns CDR1 MNHEY and CDR2 SMNVEV (reference sequence). V lost 4 bases and J lost 5, with 11 bases in between. CDR3 length: 13 amino acids.

This clonotype was seen a few times. V usage is TRBV9 and J usage is TRBJ2-7, with 8 bases lining up with TRBD2. J was trimmed by 4 bases and V by 4 bases; bases with no gene match: 10. The CDR3 has 15 amino acids. Germline CDR1 reads SGDLS; CDR2 reads YYNGEE. The CDR3 is CASSTEAGVSYEQYF. CDR3 bases: TGTGCCAGCAGCACCGAAGCGGGGGTGTCGTACGAGCAGTACTTC.

The chain is built from TRBV5-1 and TRBJ2-4; D might be TRBD1 (6 bases). The CDR3 contains 14 residues. Germline values: CDR1 SGHRS, CDR2 YFSETQ. V was clipped by 4 bases and J by 9 bases, with 17 bases between them. The CDR3 DNA reads as TGCGCCAGCAGCCCACAGTCCCAGGGGCCCATTCAGTACTTC. Protein product: CASSPQSQGPIQYF. Variable domain in full (rest from reference TRBV5-1 and TRBJ2-4): KAGVTQTPRYLIKTRGQQVTLSCSPISGHRSVSWYQQTPGQGLQFLFEYFSETQRNKGNFPGRFSGRQFSNSRSEMNVSTLELGDSALYLCASSPQSQGPIQYFGAGTRLSVL.

This clonotype was observed once. The rearrangement joins TRBV28 to TRBJ1-1; D is unresolved. The CDR3 spans 14 residues. Trimming left V 3 bases short and J 5 bases short, with 13 bases between. Germline V gene data show CDR1 as MDHEN and CDR2 as SYDVKM. Here the CDR3 DNA reads TGTGCCAGCAGTTTGGCGGCAGGCGTAACTGAAGCTTTCTTT. It codes for CASSLAAGVTEAFF.

With regard to this clonotype: Because it lacks the conserved phenylalanine or tryptophan at the end, this CDR3 is likely a read error. The DNA is left out, because the CDR3 cannot be placed on it with certainty; the CDR3 is given as TCRdb lists it. The chain has TRBV19 and TRBJ1-1; TRBD1 reflects the table's D call only, with no check against the DNA. The germline CDR1 and CDR2 sequences are LNHDA and SQIVND (reference sequence). The length of the CDR3 is 14 amino acids, counting both ends. The CDR3 spells CASTRTELNTEACL.

The rearrangement uses TRBV10-2 and TRBJ2-7, with TRBD1 identical over 9 bases. V was pared by 7 bases and J by 1 base, with 2 bases of the junction left unmatched. CDR3 length equals 13 residues. From germline, CDR1 is WSHSY and CDR2 SAAADI. CDR3 nucleotides: TGCGCCAGCAAGGACAGGGGATCCTACGAGCAGTACTTC. It is translated as CASKDRGSYEQYF.

This clonotype was counted many times. The rearrangement uses TRBV29-1 and TRBJ1-1, with D possibly matching TRBD1 (6 bases). With 2 bases removed from V and 5 bases from J, the gap between germline ends came to 12 bases. This CDR3 has 13 residues. The germline CDR1 and CDR2 sequences are SQVTM and ANQGSEA. As DNA, the CDR3 is TGCAGCGTTGAATCTCAGGGGCAGACTGAAGCTTTCTTT. Residues: CSVESQGQTEAFF.